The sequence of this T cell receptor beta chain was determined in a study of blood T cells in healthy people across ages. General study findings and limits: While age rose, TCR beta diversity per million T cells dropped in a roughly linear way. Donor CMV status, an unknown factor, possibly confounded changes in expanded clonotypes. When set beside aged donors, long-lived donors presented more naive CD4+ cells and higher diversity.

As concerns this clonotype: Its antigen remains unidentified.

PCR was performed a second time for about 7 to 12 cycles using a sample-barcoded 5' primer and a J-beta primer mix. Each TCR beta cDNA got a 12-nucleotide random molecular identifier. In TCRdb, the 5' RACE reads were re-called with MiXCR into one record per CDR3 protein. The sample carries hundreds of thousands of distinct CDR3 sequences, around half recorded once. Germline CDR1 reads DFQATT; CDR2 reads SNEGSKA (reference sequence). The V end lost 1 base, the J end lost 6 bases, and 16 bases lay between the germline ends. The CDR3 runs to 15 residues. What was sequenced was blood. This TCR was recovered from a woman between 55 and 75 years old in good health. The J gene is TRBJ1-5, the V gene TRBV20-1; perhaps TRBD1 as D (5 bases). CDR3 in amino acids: CSARVPGPPSQPQHF. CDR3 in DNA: TGCAGTGCTAGAGTGCCGGGACCCCCCAGTCAGCCCCAGCATTTT.